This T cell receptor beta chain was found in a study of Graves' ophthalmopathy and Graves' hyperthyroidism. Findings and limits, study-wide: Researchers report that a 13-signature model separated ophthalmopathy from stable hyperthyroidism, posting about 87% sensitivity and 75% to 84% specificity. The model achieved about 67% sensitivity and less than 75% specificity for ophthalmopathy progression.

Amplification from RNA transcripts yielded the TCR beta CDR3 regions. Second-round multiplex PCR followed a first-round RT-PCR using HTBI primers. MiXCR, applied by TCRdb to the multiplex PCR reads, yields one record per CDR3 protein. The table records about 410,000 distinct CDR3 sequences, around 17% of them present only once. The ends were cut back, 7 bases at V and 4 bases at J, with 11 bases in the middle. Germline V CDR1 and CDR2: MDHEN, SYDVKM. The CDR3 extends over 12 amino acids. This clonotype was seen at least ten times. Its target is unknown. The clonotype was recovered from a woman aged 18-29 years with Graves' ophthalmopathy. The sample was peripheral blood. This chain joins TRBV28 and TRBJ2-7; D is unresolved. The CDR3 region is CASKRPGYEQYF. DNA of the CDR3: TGTGCCAGCAAACGGCCCGGGTACGAGCAGTACTTC. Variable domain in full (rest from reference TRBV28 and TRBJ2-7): DVKVTQSSRYLVKRTGEKVFLECVQDMDHENMFWYRQDPGLGLRLIYFSYDVKMKEKGDIPEGYSVSREKKERFSLILESASTNQTSMYLCASKRPGYEQYFGPGTRLTVT.